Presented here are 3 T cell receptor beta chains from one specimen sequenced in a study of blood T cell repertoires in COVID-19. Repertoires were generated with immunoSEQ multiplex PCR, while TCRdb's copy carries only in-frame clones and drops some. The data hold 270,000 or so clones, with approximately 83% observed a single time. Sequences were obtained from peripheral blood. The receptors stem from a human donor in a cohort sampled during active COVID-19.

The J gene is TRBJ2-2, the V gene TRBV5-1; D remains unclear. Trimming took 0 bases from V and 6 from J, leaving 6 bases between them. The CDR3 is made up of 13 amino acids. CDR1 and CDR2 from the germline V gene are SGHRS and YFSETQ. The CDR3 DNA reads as TGCGCCAGCAGCTTGGTACTGTCCGGGGAGCTGTTTTTT. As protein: CASSLVLSGELFF.

The CDR3 DNA reads TGTGCCCAAGGGCGGGAGAAAGAGACCCAGTACTTC. It yields the protein CAQGREKETQYF. The rearrangement uses TRBV2 and TRBJ2-5; 7 bases map to TRBD2. Germline V gene data show CDR1 as SNHLY and CDR2 as FYNNEI. The CDR3 spans 12 residues. The V segment lost 11 bases and the J segment 3 bases; nucleotides outside the gene matches: 6.

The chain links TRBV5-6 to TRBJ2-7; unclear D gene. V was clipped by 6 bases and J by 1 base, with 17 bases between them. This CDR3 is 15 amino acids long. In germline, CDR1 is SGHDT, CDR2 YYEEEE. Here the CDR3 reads CASTSPRQASYEQYF. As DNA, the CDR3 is TGTGCCAGCACCTCCCCCCGGCAGGCTTCCTACGAGCAGTACTTC.